This T cell receptor beta chain emerged from a study of shared clonotypes between healthy human individuals (dated by TCRdb to 2019 to 2021). Regarding the complete study: The cohort comprised two women and a few men aged 18 to 49 years. To estimate repertoire size and how much clonotypes are shared between individuals, the study performed deep sequencing of blood TCR repertoires from five healthy adults. Per donor, three plates each were used for CD4 naive and CD4 memory, two for CD8 naive, and one for CD8 memory. Between about 0.94 and 8.9 billion PBMCs per donor were obtained by leukapheresis. To increase sequencing depth and limit assay-specific biases, TCR repertoire library preparation and sequencing were carried out by different laboratories using diverse techniques.

Details on this clone: What this receptor recognizes is not known. Base qualities are not recorded, but no much larger clone differs from it by a single base.

CD8 naive samples consisted of CD45RO-negative cells that were positively selected for CCR7, yielding a CD45RA+CCR7+ population without TemRA cells. Healthy HIV-negative adults with no recently reported acute infections or vaccinations were included as donors. Every donor was a Caucasian adult living in Nashville, Tennessee, USA. Blood was collected by leukapheresis, and PBMCs were isolated by Ficoll-Histopaque density gradient centrifugation and then cryopreserved in liquid nitrogen vapor phase. Purity and quantity of every magnetically sorted T cell population were checked by analytical flow cytometry. Each sorted fraction had its genomic DNA isolated and then quantified by UV absorbance on a Nanodrop 2000c. Using the deep immunoSEQ assay, multiplex PCR amplified TCR CDR3 regions from genomic DNA. For each cell subset, the extracted genomic DNA was distributed evenly across all wells of several immunoSEQ 96-well plates, and each plate served as one replicate. Each replicate PCR for sorted subsets received about 180 ng genomic DNA, equal to roughly 33,000 T cell genomes. Purified libraries were quantified with a Qubit 3.0 fluorometer, sized on a Bioanalyzer 2100, and re-quantified with the KAPA Library Quantification kit. Every immunoSEQ 96-well plate was sequenced on a separate single-read 150-cycle Illumina NextSeq 550 flow cell. On the study's bioinformatics: Because the immunoSEQ output held only junctional sequences and lacked quality scores, the filtering could not match the filtering applied to full-length reads. Sequences were annotated with PyIR, a Python wrapper for IgBLAST v1.9, using IMGT germline references to assign V/J genes and CDR3. Any read was removed if the V/J assignment was weak (E-value above 1e-6), the CDR3 was missing, or the read contained stop codons, out-of-frame junctions, or ambiguous translated residues. A V3J clonotype was defined by an identical inferred V gene, J gene, and CDR3 amino acid sequence. Percentage overlap between repertoires was computed as shared unique clonotypes divided by the size of the smaller repertoire. Richness of each repertoire was evaluated using RTK rarefaction, the Chao1 estimator, and Recon v2.1 estimates of unobserved clonotypes. Generation probabilities for all TCRbeta clonotypes obtained by the gDNA method from a handful of donors were computed using OLGA. The immuneACCESS repertoire file appears here via TCRdb, limited to in-frame rearrangements. These files lack a portion of the clones; in checked studies, under half of the deficit traces to unresolved V genes, and the cause of the others is not known. The V and J calls and the clone size are those of that table, but D and trimming were determined from the DNA. The sample table holds roughly 2,000,000 clones, of which about 95% were seen once. The ten largest clonotypes hold 0.95% to 1.5% of the sample.

Summary of the overall study and its limitations: Naive subsets generally had larger estimated clonotype richness than memory subsets did. Higher generation probabilities were observed for clonotypes shared by all four sorted-subset donors than for non-shared clonotypes. Rarefaction of sorted-subset datasets indicated incomplete sequencing despite the large sequencing depth. Sampling was limited to blood, and TCR repertoires in tissue likely differ from TCR repertoires in blood. Because the study included a small number of donors, the genetic and exposure-history diversity represented was limited. Based on pairwise subsampling, the degree of clonotype sharing among donors was expected to be affected by sequencing depth. About 5% of naive CD4, 3.5% of naive CD8, roughly 2.4% of memory CD4, and over 0.35% of memory CD8 clonotypes were shared across a handful of donors.

CDR1 and CDR2 were assigned from the germline V gene as MGHRA and YSYEKL. The germline V end is reduced by 3 bases and the J end by 7 bases; junction bases left unmatched: 8. The CDR3, cysteine through phenylalanine, is 15 amino acids long. Here the CDR3 DNA is all that survives: 45 bases in frame from base 1. This sequence was found in a young man in good health. Specimen: naive CD8+ T cells sorted from blood. Per the publication, the cell subset or site label means: CD45RA+CCR7+. The rearrangement combines TRBV4-1 with TRBJ2-2, with 7 bases matching TRBD2. The bases read TGCGCCAGCAGCCATGGGGCGGGAGTGGGCGGGGAGCTGTTTTTT. Its protein reads: CASSHGAGVGGELFF.